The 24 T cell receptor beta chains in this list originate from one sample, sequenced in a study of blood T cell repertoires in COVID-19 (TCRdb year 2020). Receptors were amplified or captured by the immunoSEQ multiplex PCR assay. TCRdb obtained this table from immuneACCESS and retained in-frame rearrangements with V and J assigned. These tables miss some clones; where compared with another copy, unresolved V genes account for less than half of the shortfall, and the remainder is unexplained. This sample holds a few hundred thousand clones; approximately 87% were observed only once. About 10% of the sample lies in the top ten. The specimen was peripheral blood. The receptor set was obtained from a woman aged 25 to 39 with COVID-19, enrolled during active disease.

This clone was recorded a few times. CDR3 loop: CASSLEVYEQYF. The CDR3 DNA reads TGTGCCAGCAGTTTAGAGGTTTACGAGCAGTACTTC. This chain joins TRBV28 and TRBJ2-7; D is unclear. The germline V gene has CDR1 MDHEN and CDR2 SYDVKM. The CDR3 runs to 12 residues. The ends were cut back, 2 bases at V and 4 bases at J, with 6 bases in the middle.

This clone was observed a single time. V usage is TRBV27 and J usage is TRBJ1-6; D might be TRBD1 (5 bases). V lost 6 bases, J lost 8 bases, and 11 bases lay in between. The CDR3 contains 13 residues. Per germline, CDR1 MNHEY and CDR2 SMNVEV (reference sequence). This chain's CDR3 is CASRPGGYSPLHF. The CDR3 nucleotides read TGTGCCAGCAGACCGGGGGGTTATTCACCCCTCCACTTT.

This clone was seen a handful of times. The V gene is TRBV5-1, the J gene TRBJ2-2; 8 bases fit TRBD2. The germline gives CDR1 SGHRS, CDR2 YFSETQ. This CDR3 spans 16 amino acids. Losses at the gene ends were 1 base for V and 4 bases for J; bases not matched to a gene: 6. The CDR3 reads CASSLMTGGGTGELFF. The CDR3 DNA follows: TGCGCCAGCAGCTTGATGACGGGAGGGGGCACCGGGGAGCTGTTTTTT.

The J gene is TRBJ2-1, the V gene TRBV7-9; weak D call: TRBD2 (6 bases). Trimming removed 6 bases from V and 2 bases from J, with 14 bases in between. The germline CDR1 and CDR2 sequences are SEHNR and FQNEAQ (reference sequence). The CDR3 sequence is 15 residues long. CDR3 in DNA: TGTGCCAGCAGGACGGGACTCCGACCCTACAATGAGCAGTTCTTC. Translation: CASRTGLRPYNEQFF.

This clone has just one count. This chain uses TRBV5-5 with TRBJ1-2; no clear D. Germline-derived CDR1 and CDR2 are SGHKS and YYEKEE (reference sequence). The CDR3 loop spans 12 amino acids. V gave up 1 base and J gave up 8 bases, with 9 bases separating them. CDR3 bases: TGTGCCAGCAGCTTGTACGAGGGAGGCTACACCTTC. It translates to CASSLYEGGYTF.

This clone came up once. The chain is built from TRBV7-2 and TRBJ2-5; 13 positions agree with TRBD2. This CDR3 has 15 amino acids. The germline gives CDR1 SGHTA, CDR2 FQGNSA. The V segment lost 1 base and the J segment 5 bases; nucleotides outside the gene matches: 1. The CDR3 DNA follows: TGTGCCAGCAGCTTAGGGACTAGCGGGAGTGAGACCCAGTACTTC. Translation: CASSLGTSGSETQYF.

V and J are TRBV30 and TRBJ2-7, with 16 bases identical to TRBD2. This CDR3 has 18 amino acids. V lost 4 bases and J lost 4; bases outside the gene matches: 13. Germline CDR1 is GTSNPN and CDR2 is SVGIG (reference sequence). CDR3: CAWIPRAPGLAGGYEQYF. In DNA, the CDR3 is TGTGCCTGGATTCCCCGAGCTCCGGGACTAGCGGGAGGGTACGAGCAGTACTTC.

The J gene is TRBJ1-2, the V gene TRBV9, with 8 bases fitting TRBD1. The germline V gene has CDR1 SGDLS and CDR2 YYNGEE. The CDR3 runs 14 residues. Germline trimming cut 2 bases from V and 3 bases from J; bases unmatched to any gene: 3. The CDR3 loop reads CASSVTGDDYGYTF. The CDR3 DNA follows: TGTGCCAGCAGCGTGACAGGGGATGACTATGGCTACACCTTC.

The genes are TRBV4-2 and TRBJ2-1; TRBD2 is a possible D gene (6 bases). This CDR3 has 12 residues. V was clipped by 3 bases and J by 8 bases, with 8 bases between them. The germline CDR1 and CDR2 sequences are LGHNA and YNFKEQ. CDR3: CASSHGGDEQFF. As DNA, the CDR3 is TGTGCCAGCAGCCATGGAGGGGATGAGCAGTTCTTC.

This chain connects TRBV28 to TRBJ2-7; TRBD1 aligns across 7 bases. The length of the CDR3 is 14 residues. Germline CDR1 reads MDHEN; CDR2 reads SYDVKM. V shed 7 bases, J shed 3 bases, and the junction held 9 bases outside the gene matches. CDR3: CASTFGTGVYEQYF. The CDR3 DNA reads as TGTGCCAGCACTTTTGGTACAGGGGTCTACGAGCAGTACTTC.

CDR3 nucleotides: TGTGCCAGCAGTTACTCAAACAGGGGAAGTGAAGCTTTCTTT. This encodes CASSYSNRGSEAFF. V gene TRBV6-5 combines with J gene TRBJ1-1; 7 nucleotides agree with TRBD1. This CDR3 has 14 amino acids. With 0 bases clipped from V and 7 bases from J, the junction kept 5 bases outside the gene matches. Per the germline V gene, CDR1 is MNHEY and CDR2 is SVGAGI.

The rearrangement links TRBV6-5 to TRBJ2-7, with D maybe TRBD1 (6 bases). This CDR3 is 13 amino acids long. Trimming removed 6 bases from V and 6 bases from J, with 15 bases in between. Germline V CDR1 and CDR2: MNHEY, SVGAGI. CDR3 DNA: TGTGCCAGCAGCCGCACAGGGAACCGCGAGCAGTACTTC. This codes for CASSRTGNREQYF.

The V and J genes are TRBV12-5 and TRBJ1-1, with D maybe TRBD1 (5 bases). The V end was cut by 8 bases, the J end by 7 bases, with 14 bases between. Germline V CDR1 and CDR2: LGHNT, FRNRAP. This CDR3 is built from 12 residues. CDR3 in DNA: TGTGCTAGTCGGCAGGGCGAAGGTGAAGCTTTCTTT. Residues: CASRQGEGEAFF.

The chain's CDR3 is CASGLAGTDTQYF. In nucleotides, the CDR3 is TGTGCCTCGGGACTAGCGGGAACAGATACGCAGTATTTT. The chain links TRBV30 to TRBJ2-3, with 13 nucleotides matching TRBD2. The germline CDR1 and CDR2 sequences are GTSNPN and SVGIG (reference sequence). Losses at the gene ends were 7 bases for V and 3 bases for J; bases not matched to a gene: 1. This CDR3 comprises 13 residues.

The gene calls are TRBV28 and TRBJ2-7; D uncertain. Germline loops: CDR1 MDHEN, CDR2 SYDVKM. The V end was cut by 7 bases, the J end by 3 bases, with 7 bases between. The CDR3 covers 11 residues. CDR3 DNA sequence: TGTGCCAGCAAAACGGGCTACGAGCAGTACTTC. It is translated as CASKTGYEQYF.

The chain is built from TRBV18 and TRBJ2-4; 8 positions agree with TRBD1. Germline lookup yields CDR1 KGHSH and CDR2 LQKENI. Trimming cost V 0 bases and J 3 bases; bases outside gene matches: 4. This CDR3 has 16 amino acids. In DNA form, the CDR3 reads TGTGCCAGCTCACCACCGGACAGGGCACACAAAAACATTCAGTACTTC. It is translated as CASSPPDRAHKNIQYF.

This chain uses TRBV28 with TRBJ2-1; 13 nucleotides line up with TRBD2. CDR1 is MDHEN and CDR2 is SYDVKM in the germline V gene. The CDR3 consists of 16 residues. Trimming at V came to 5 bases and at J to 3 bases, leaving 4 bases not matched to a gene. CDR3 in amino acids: CASSPRLAGGYNEQFF. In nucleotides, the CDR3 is TGTGCCAGCAGTCCACGACTAGCGGGAGGCTACAATGAGCAGTTCTTC.

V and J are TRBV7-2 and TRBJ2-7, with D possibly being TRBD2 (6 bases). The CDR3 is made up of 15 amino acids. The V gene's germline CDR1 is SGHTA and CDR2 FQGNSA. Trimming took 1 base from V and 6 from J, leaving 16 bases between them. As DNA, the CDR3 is TGTGCCAGCAGCTTAGGGGTCAGGGACTCCGGCGAGCAGTACTTC. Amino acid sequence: CASSLGVRDSGEQYF.

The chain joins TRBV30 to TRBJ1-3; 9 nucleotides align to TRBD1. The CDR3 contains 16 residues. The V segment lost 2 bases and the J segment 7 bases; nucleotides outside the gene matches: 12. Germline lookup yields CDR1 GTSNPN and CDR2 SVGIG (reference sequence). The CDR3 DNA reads TGTGCCTGGAGTCCGGGACAGGGCAAGTCTCGGAACACCATATATTTT. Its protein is CAWSPGQGKSRNTIYF.

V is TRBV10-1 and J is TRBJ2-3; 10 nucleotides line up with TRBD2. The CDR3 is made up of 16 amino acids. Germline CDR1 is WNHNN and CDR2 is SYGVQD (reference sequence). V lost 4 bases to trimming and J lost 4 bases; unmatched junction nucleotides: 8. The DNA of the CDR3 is TGCGCCAGCAGTGGGTCACTAGCGGGAATTGCAGATACGCAGTATTTT. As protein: CASSGSLAGIADTQYF.

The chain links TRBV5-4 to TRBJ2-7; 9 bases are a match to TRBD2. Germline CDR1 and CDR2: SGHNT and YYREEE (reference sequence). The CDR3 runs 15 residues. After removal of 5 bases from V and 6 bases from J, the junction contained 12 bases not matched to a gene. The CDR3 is CASSRAGGSIREQYF. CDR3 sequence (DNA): TGTGCCAGCAGTCGAGCGGGAGGTTCCATACGCGAGCAGTACTTC.

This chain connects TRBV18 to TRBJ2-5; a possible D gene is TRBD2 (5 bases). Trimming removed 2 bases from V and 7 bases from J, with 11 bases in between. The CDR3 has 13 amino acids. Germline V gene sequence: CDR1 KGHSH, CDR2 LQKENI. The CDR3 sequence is CASSPVKEGTQYF. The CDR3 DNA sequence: TGTGCCAGCTCACCAGTAAAAGAGGGGACCCAGTACTTC.

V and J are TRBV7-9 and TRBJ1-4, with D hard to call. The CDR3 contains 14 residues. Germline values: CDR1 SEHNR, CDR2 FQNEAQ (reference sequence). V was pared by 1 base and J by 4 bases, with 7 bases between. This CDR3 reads CASSLETGNEKLFF. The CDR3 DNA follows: TGTGCCAGCAGCTTAGAGACGGGTAATGAAAAACTGTTTTTT.

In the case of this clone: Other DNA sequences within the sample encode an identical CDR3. The CDR3 nucleotides read TGTGCCAGCAGTTTAGGTCTATACAATGAGCAGTTCTTC. This encodes CASSLGLYNEQFF. V and J are TRBV27 and TRBJ2-1, with no clear D. This CDR3 contains 13 residues. With 2 bases removed from V and 4 bases from J, the gap between germline ends came to 6 bases. CDR1 and CDR2 (germline): MNHEY, SMNVEV (reference sequence).